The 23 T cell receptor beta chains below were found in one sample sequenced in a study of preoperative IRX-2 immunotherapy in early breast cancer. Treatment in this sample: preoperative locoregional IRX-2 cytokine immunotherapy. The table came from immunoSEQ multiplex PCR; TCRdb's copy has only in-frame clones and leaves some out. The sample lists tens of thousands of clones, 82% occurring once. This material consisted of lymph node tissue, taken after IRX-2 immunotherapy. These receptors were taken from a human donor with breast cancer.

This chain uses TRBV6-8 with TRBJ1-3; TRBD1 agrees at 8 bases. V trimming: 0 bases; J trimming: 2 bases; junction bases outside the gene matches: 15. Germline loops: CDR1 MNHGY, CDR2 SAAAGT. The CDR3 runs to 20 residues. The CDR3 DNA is TGTGCCAGCAGTTACTCGGATCAACCAGGGACAGGAGCCACTGGAAACACCATATATTTT. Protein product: CASSYSDQPGTGATGNTIYF.

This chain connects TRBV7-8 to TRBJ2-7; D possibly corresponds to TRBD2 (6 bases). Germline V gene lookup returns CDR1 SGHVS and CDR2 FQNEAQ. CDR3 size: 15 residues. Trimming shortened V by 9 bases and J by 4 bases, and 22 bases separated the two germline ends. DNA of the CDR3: TGTGCCAGAAGCGACCGGGACTTTTCAAATTACGAGCAGTACTTC. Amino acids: CARSDRDFSNYEQYF.

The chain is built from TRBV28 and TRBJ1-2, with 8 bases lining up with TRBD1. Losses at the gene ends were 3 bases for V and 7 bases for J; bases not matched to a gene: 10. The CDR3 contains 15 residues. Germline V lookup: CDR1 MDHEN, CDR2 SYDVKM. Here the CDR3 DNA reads TGTGCCAGCAGTTTTTATACTCAGGGGGCCGGTGGCTACACCTTC. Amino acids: CASSFYTQGAGGYTF.

The CDR3 protein is CASSFSLAKNIQYF. The CDR3 DNA follows: TGTGCCAGCAGCTTCTCCCTAGCCAAAAACATTCAGTACTTC. The V gene is TRBV28, the J gene TRBJ2-4; no clear D. There are 14 residues in the CDR3. Germline CDR1 is MDHEN and CDR2 is SYDVKM. Trimming left V 6 bases short and J 0 bases short, with 9 bases between.

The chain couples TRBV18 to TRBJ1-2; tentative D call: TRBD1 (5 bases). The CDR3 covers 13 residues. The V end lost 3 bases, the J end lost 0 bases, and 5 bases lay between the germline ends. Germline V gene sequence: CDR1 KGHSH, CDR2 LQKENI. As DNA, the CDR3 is TGTGCCAGCTCACCGACAGCTAACTATGGCTACACCTTC. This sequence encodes CASSPTANYGYTF.

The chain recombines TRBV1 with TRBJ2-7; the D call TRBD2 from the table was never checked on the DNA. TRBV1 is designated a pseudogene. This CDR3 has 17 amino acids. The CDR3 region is CASSLGYTSGGLYEQYF. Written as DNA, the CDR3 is TGCGCCAGCAGCCTTGGCTACACTAGCGGGGGGCTCTACGAGCAGTACTTC.

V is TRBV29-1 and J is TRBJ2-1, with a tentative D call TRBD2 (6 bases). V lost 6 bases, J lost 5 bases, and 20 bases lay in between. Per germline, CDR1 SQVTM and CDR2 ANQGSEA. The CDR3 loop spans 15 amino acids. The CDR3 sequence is CSVVRDSRRDNEQFF. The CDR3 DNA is TGCAGCGTCGTACGGGACTCTCGGAGGGACAATGAGCAGTTCTTC.

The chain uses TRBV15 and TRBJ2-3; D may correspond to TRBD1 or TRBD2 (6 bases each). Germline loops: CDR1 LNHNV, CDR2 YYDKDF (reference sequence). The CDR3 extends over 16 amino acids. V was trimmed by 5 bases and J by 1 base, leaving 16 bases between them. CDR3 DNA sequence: TGTGCCACCAGCGGACTTGGGGGGCGGGGCACAGATACGCAGTATTTT. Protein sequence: CATSGLGGRGTDTQYF. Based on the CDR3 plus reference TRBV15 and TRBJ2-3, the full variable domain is DAMVIQNPRYQVTQFGKPVTLSCSQTLNHNVMYWYQQKSSQAPKLLFHYYDKDFNNEADTPDNFQSRRPNTSFCFLDIRSPGLGDTAMYLCATSGLGGRGTDTQYFGPGTRLTVL.

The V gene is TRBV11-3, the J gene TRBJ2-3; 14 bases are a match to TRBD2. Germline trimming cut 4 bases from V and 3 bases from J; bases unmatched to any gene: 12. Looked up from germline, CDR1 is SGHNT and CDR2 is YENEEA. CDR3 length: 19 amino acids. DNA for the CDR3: TGTGCCAGCAGCTACGGACTAGCGGGGGGCCGTGGTAGGACAGATACGCAGTATTTT. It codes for CASSYGLAGGRGRTDTQYF.

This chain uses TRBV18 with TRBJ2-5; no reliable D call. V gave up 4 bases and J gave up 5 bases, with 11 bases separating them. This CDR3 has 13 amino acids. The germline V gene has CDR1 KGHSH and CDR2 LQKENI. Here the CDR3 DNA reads TGTGCCAGCTCACGGTCGGTATCCGAGACCCAGTACTTC. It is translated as CASSRSVSETQYF.

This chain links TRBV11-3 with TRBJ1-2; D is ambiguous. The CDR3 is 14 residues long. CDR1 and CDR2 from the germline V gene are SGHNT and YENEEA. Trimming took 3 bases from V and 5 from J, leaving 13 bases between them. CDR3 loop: CASSLGQTAYGYTF. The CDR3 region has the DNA TGTGCCAGCAGCTTGGGTCAGACCGCATATGGCTACACCTTC.

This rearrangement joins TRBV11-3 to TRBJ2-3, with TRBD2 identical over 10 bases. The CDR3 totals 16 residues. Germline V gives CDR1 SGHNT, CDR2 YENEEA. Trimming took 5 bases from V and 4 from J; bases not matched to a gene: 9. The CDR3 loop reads CASSHLGLAGADTQYF. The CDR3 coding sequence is TGTGCCAGCAGCCACCTAGGGCTAGCGGGGGCAGATACGCAGTATTTT.

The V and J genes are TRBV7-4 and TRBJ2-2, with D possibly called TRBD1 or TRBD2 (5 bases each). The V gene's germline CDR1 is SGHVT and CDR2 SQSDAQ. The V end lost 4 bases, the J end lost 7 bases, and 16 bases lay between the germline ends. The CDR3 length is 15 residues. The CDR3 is CASSSAGGNIGELFF. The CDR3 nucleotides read TGTGCCAGCAGCTCTGCTGGGGGAAATATCGGGGAGCTGTTTTTT.

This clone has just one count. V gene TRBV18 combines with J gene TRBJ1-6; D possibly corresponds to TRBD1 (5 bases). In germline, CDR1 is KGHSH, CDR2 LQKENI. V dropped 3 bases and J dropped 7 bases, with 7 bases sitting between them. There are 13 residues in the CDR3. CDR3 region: CASSPGLNSPLHF. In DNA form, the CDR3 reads TGTGCCAGCTCACCGGGACTAAATTCACCCCTCCACTTT.

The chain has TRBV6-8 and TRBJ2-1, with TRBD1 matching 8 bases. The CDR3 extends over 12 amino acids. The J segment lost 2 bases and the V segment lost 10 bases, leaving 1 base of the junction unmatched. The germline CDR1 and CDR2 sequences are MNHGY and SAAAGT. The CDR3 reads CAIRGPYNEQFF. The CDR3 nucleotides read TGTGCCATCAGGGGGCCCTACAATGAGCAGTTCTTC.

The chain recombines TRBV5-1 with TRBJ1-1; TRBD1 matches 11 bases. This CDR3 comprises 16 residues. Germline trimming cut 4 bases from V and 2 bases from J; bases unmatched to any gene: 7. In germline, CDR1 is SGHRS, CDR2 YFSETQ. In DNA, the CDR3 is TGCGCCAGCAGCCCCGGGGACAGGGGGATAAACACTGAAGCTTTCTTT. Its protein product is CASSPGDRGINTEAFF.

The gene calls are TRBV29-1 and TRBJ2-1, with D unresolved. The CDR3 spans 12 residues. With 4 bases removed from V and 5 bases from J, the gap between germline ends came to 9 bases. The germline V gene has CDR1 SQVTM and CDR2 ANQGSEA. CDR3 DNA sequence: TGCAGCGTTGTTGGGCTGGACAATGAGCAGTTCTTC. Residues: CSVVGLDNEQFF.

CDR3 sequence: CASSELGRGGGYTF. The CDR3 DNA is TGCGCCAGCTCCGAGCTGGGACGGGGAGGAGGCTACACCTTC. The chain employs TRBV5-1 and TRBJ1-2; D might be TRBD1 (5 bases). V shed 7 bases and J shed 8 bases, with 21 bases lying between them. The CDR3 consists of 14 residues. From germline, CDR1 is SGHRS and CDR2 YFSETQ.

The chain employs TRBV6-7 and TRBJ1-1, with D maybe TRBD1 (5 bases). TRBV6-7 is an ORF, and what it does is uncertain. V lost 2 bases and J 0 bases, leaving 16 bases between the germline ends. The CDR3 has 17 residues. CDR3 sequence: CASSYIGGGTLNTEAFF. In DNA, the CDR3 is TGTGCCAGCAGTTACATCGGCGGGGGAACCCTGAACACTGAAGCTTTCTTT.

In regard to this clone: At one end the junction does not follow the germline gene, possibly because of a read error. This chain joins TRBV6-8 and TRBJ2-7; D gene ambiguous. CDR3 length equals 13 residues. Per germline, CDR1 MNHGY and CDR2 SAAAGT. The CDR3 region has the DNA TGTGCCATCAGTCTGGGAAGCTCCTACGAGCAGTACTTC. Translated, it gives CAISLGSSYEQYF.

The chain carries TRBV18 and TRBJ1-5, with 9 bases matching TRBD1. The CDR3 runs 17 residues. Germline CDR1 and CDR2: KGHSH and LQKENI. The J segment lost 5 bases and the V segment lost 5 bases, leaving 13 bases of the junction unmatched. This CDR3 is CASSGTGQGMRDQPQHF. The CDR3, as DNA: TGTGCCAGCTCAGGAACGGGACAGGGTATGAGGGATCAGCCCCAGCATTTT.

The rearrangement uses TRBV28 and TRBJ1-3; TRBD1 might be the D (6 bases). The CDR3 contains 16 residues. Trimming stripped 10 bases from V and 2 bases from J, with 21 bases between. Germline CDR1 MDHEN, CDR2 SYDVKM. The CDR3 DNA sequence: TGTGCCACCACTCCGATGGGGGGCTCGGCTGGAAACACCATATATTTT. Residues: CATTPMGGSAGNTIYF. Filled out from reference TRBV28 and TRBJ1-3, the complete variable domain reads DVKVTQSSRYLVKRTGEKVFLECVQDMDHENMFWYRQDPGLGLRLIYFSYDVKMKEKGDIPEGYSVSREKKERFSLILESASTNQTSMYLCATTPMGGSAGNTIYFGEGSWLTVV.

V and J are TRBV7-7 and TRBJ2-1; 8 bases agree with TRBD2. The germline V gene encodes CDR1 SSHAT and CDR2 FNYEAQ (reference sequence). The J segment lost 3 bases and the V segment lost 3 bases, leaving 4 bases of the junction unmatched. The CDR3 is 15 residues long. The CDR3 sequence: CASSLTSVYYNEQFF. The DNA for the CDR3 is TGTGCCAGCAGCTTGACTAGCGTGTACTACAATGAGCAGTTCTTC. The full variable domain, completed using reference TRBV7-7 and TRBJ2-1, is GAGVSQSPRYKVTKRGQDVTLRCDPISSHATLYWYQQALGQGPEFLTYFNYEAQPDKSGLPSDRFSAERPEGSISTLTIQRTEQRDSAMYRCASSLTSVYYNEQFFGPGTRLTVL.